These 17 T cell receptor beta chains were sequenced from one sample in a study of blood T cell repertoires in COVID-19. TCRdb keeps only in-frame clones here, not all; method: immunoSEQ multiplex PCR. The data contain fewer than 200,000 clones, roughly 82% of them seen just once; the ten biggest clones take up about 8%. Sequencing was done on a sample of peripheral blood. The receptors originated from a woman aged 70-85 years with acute or convalescent COVID-19.

V usage is TRBV19 and J usage is TRBJ2-1; D uncertain. V gave up 5 bases and J gave up 0 bases, with 14 bases separating them. The CDR3 runs to 16 residues. Germline values: CDR1 LNHDA, CDR2 SQIVND (reference sequence). The CDR3 loop is CASSLTTSSSYNEQFF. The DNA of the CDR3 is TGTGCCAGTAGTCTCACTACTTCGAGCTCCTACAATGAGCAGTTCTTC.

This chain connects TRBV11-2 to TRBJ2-1; D may be TRBD2 (7 bases). CDR3 length: 15 amino acids. Germline lookup yields CDR1 SGHAT and CDR2 FQNNGV. V lost 0 bases to trimming and J lost 7 bases, with 13 bases between them. The CDR3 nucleotides read TGTGCCAGCAGCTTAGATCATGGGGGGGCGAATGAGCAGTTCTTC. Its protein product is CASSLDHGGANEQFF.

CDR3 region: CASAGQFTYEQYF. The CDR3 bases are TGTGCCAGCGCGGGACAGTTTACCTACGAGCAGTACTTC. The chain is built from TRBV25-1 and TRBJ2-7; possibly TRBD1 for D (7 bases). The V and J ends lost 8 bases and 2 bases respectively, with 13 bases between them. Germline V lookup: CDR1 MGHDK, CDR2 SYGVNS. The CDR3 is 13 residues long.

This chain uses TRBV6-5 with TRBJ2-5; no reliable D call. CDR1 and CDR2 (germline): MNHEY, SVGAGI. Trimming took 2 bases from V and 5 from J, leaving 15 bases between them. CDR3 length equals 15 residues. The CDR3 region has the DNA TGTGCCAGCAGTTACAGTCCTACGGGTGGGGAGACCCAGTACTTC. Protein sequence: CASSYSPTGGETQYF.

V usage is TRBV7-8 and J usage is TRBJ1-2; the D gene is possibly TRBD1 (5 bases). This CDR3 spans 13 amino acids. CDR1 and CDR2 from the germline V gene are SGHVS and FQNEAQ. The ends were cut back, 1 base at V and 2 bases at J, with 5 bases in the middle. CDR3 DNA sequence: TGTGCCAGCAGCTTAGGACAGAACTATGGCTACACCTTC. Residues: CASSLGQNYGYTF.

This clone was counted only a few times. The J gene is TRBJ1-5, the V gene TRBV7-2, with TRBD1 as a possible D gene (5 bases). Germline lookup yields CDR1 SGHTA and CDR2 FQGNSA. V lost 4 bases and J 2 bases, leaving 15 bases between the germline ends. CDR3 length equals 16 residues. CDR3: CASSSVGGWGNQPQHF. The CDR3 nucleotides are TGTGCCAGCAGCTCGGTCGGGGGTTGGGGCAATCAGCCCCAGCATTTT.

The rearrangement uses TRBV2 and TRBJ1-2; tentatively, D is TRBD1 (6 bases). Trimming removed 2 bases from V and 3 bases from J, with 13 bases in between. The CDR3 covers 15 residues. CDR1 is SNHLY, CDR2 FYNNEI, per germline. In DNA form, the CDR3 reads TGTGCCAGCAGTGAACGGACAGCTAGTGACTATGGCTACACCTTC. As protein: CASSERTASDYGYTF.

This chain uses TRBV5-6 with TRBJ2-5; a possible D gene is TRBD2 (6 bases). Germline lookup yields CDR1 SGHDT and CDR2 YYEEEE. The CDR3 runs to 13 residues. The V end was cut by 4 bases, the J end by 4 bases, with 11 bases between. CDR3 coding DNA: TGTGCCAGCAGCCCGCGCGGGGCAGAGACCCAGTACTTC. Translated, it gives CASSPRGAETQYF.

This clone was counted only a few times. This rearrangement joins TRBV7-8 to TRBJ2-3; TRBD2 agrees at 13 bases. The CDR3 loop spans 16 amino acids. The V gene end was trimmed by 6 bases and the J gene end by 6 bases; junction bases not matched to a gene: 9. Looked up from germline, CDR1 is SGHVS and CDR2 is FQNEAQ. The CDR3 DNA reads as TGTGCCAGCAGGTTTACTAGCGGGGGGGCGTGGGATACGCAGTATTTT. Translating gives CASRFTSGGAWDTQYF. The full variable domain, completed using reference TRBV7-8 and TRBJ2-3, is GAGVSQSPRYKVAKRGQDVALRCDPISGHVSLFWYQQALGQGPEFLTYFQNEAQLDKSGLPSDRFFAERPEGSVSTLKIQRTQQEDSAVYLCASRFTSGGAWDTQYFGPGTRLTVL.

This chain links TRBV7-9 with TRBJ2-3, with 7 bases that match TRBD2. V shed 4 bases, J shed 7 bases, and the junction held 14 bases outside the gene matches. The CDR3 contains 16 residues. The germline CDR1 and CDR2 sequences are SEHNR and FQNEAQ (reference sequence). CDR3 nucleotides: TGTGCCAGCAGCTCCCCCTCTAGCGGAAGCACCCATACGCAGTATTTT. Its protein is CASSSPSSGSTHTQYF.

CDR3 sequence reads: CATSRDNRGNTEAFF. Written as DNA, the CDR3 is TGTGCCACCAGCAGAGATAATAGGGGGAACACTGAAGCTTTCTTT. The V gene is TRBV15, the J gene TRBJ1-1; D possibly corresponds to TRBD1 (5 bases). The length of the CDR3 is 15 residues. Trimming left V 0 bases short and J 1 base short, with 9 bases between. Germline V gene sequence: CDR1 LNHNV, CDR2 YYDKDF (reference sequence).

This chain connects TRBV28 to TRBJ2-7; 10 bases agree with TRBD1. The CDR3 is made up of 20 amino acids. From germline, CDR1 is MDHEN and CDR2 SYDVKM. With V trimmed by 1 base and J by 0 bases, 15 bases remained unmatched. The chain's CDR3 is CASSLSLSGQGGYSSYEQYF. Written as DNA, the CDR3 is TGTGCCAGCAGTTTATCCCTTTCCGGACAGGGGGGATATAGCTCCTACGAGCAGTACTTC.

The chain combines TRBV10-2 with TRBJ2-6; TRBD2 might be the D (6 bases). Germline V lookup: CDR1 WSHSY, CDR2 SAAADI. V shed 6 bases and J shed 4 bases, with 7 bases lying between them. The CDR3 loop spans 13 amino acids. As DNA, the CDR3 is TGCGCCAGCAGGGGAGGAGGGGCCAACGTCCTGACTTTC. It is translated as CASRGGGANVLTF.

This chain connects TRBV5-1 to TRBJ2-6; the D gene is possibly TRBD1 (5 bases). Germline values: CDR1 SGHRS, CDR2 YFSETQ. With 0 bases removed from V and 0 bases from J, the gap between germline ends came to 7 bases. There are 16 residues in the CDR3. CDR3: CASSLGTSSGANVLTF. CDR3 in DNA: TGCGCCAGCAGCTTGGGGACAAGCTCTGGGGCCAACGTCCTGACTTTC. The entire variable domain, with the rest obtained from reference TRBV5-1 and TRBJ2-6, is as follows: KAGVTQTPRYLIKTRGQQVTLSCSPISGHRSVSWYQQTPGQGLQFLFEYFSETQRNKGNFPGRFSGRQFSNSRSEMNVSTLELGDSALYLCASSLGTSSGANVLTFGAGSRLTVL.

Regarding this clone: The junction departs from the called germline gene at one end, perhaps through a read error. This chain uses TRBV19 with TRBJ2-1; 7 bases agree with TRBD1. The germline V gene has CDR1 LNHDA and CDR2 SQIVND (reference sequence). This CDR3 has 13 residues. The DNA for the CDR3 is TGTGCCAGTAGCATAGGGGACAGAAATGAGCAGTTCTTC. Translation gives CASSIGDRNEQFF.

The CDR3 DNA follows: TGTGCCAGCAGCCCCCCCGCGACAGGGCGATCCTACGAGCAGTACTTC. Translated: CASSPPATGRSYEQYF. The chain is built from TRBV7-9 and TRBJ2-7; 7 bases line up with TRBD1. V shed 5 bases, J shed 1 base, and the junction held 11 bases outside the gene matches. Per the germline V gene, CDR1 is SEHNR and CDR2 is FQNEAQ (reference sequence). The CDR3 runs to 16 residues.

The chain has TRBV7-2 and TRBJ2-1; maybe TRBD2 (5 bases). The CDR3 runs to 15 residues. V shed 6 bases and J shed 1 base, with 13 bases lying between them. Looked up from germline, CDR1 is SGHTA and CDR2 is FQGNSA. CDR3 sequence: CASSSPEGSYNEQFF. The CDR3 DNA reads as TGTGCCAGCAGTTCCCCCGAGGGATCCTACAATGAGCAGTTCTTC.